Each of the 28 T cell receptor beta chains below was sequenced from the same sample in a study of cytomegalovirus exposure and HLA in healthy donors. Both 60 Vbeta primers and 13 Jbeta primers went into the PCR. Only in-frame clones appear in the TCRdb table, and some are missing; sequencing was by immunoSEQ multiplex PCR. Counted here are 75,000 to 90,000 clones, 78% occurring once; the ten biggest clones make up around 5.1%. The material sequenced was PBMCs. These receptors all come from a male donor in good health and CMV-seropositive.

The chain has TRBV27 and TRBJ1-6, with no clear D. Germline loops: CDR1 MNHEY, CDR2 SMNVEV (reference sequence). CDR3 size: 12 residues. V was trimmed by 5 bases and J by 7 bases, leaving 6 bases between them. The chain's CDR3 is CASSKQNSPLHF. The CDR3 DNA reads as TGTGCCAGCAGTAAACAGAATTCACCCCTCCACTTT.

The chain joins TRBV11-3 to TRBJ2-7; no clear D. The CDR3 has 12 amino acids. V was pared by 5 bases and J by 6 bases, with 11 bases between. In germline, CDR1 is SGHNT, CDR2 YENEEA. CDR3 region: CASSRGGREQYF. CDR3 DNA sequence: TGTGCCAGCAGCCGTGGTGGGCGCGAGCAGTACTTC.

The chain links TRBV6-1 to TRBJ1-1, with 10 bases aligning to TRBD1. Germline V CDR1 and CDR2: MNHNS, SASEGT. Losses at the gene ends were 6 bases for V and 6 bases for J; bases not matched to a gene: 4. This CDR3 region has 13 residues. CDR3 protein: CASRTTGGPEAFF. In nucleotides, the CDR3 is TGTGCCAGCAGGACGACAGGGGGCCCTGAAGCTTTCTTT.

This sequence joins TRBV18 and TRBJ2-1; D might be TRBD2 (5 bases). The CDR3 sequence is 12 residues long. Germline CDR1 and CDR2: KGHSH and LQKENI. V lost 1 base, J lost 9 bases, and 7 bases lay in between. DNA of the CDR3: TGTGCCAGCTCACCACTAGCGACTGAGCAGTTCTTC. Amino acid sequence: CASSPLATEQFF. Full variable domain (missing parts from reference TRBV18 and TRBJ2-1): NAGVMQNPRHLVRRRGQEARLRCSPMKGHSHVYWYRQLPEEGLKFMVYLQKENIIDESGMPKERFSAEFPKEGPSILRIQQVVRGDSAAYFCASSPLATEQFFGPGTRLTVL.

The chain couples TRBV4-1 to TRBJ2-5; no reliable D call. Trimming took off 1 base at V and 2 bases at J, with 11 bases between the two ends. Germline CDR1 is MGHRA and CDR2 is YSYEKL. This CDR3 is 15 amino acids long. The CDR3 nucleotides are TGCGCCAGCAGCCAAGCCGAAGCGCGGCAAGAGACCCAGTACTTC. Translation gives CASSQAEARQETQYF.

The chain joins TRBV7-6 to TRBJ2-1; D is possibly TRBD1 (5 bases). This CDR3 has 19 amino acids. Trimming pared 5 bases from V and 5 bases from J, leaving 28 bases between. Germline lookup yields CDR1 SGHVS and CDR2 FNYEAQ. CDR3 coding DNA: TGTGCCAGCAGCAGAAAACCGCAGGGTGTTGTATGGATAGACAATGAGCAGTTCTTC. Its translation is CASSRKPQGVVWIDNEQFF.

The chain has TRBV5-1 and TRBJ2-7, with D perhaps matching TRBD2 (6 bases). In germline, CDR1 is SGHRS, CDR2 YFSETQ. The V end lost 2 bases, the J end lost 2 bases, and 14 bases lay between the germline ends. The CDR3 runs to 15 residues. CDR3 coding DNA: TGCGCCAGCAGCTTTGGTAGCGGTTTACCCTACGAGCAGTACTTC. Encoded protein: CASSFGSGLPYEQYF.

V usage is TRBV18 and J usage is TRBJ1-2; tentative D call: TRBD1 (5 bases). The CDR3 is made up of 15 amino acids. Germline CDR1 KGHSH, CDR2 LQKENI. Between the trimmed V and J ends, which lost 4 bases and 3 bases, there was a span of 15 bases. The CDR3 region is CASSLQGSLDYGYTF. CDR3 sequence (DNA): TGTGCCAGCTCACTTCAGGGTTCCCTTGACTATGGCTACACCTTC.

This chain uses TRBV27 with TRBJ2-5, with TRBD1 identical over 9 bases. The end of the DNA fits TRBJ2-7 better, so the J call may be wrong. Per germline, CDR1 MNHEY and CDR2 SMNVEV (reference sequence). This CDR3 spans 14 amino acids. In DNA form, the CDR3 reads TGTGCCAGCAGTTCCGGGACAGGGATGTACGAGCAGTACTTC. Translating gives CASSSGTGMYEQYF.

Here the CDR3 reads CASSYSRGAYGYTF. For the CDR3, the DNA is TGTGCCAGCAGTTACTCTCGGGGTGCCTATGGCTACACCTTC. The gene calls are TRBV6-6 and TRBJ1-2; D not resolved. This CDR3 has 14 residues. V was pared by 0 bases and J by 4 bases, with 9 bases between. Looked up from germline, CDR1 is MNHNY and CDR2 is SVGAGI (reference sequence).

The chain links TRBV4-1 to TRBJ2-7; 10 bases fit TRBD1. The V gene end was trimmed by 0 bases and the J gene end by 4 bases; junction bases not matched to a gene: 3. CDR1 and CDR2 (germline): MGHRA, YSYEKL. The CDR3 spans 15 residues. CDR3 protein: CASSQEGQGRYEQYF. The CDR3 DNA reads TGCGCCAGCAGCCAAGAGGGACAGGGGAGATACGAGCAGTACTTC.

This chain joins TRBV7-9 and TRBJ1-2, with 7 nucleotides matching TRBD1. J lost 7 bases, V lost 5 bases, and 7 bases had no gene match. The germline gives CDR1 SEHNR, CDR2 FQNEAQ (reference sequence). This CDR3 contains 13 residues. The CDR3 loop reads CASSAGQFAGYTF. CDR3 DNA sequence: TGTGCCAGCAGCGCGGGACAGTTTGCTGGCTACACCTTC.

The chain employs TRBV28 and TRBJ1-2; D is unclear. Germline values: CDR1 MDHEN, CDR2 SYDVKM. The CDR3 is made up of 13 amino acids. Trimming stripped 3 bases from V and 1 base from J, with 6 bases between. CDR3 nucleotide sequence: TGTGCCAGCAGTTTTCCCGGTAACTATGGCTACACCTTC. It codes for CASSFPGNYGYTF.

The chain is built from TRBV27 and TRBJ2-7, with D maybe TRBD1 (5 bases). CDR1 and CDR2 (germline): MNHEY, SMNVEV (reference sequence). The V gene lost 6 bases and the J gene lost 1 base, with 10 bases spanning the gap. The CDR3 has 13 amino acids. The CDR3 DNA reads TGTGCCAGCAGGGGGCTCCGTTCCTACGAGCAGTACTTC. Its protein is CASRGLRSYEQYF.

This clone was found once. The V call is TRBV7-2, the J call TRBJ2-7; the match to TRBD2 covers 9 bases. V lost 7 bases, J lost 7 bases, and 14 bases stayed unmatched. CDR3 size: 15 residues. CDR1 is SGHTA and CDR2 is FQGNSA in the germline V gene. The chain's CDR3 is CASTRGGSGGGEQYF. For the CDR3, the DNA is TGTGCCAGCACCCGGGGGGGTAGCGGGGGTGGAGAGCAGTACTTC.

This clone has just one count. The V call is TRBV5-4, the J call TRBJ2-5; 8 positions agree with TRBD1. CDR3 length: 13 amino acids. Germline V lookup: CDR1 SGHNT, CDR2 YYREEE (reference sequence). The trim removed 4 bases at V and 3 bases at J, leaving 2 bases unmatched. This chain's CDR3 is CASSPTGEETQYF. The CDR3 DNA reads TGTGCCAGCAGCCCGACAGGGGAAGAGACCCAGTACTTC.

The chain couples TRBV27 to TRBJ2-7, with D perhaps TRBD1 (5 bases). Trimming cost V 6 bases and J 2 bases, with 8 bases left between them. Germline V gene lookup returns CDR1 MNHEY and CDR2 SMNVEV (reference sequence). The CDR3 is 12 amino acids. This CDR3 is CASRQAAYEQYF. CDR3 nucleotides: TGTGCCAGCAGACAGGCGGCCTACGAGCAGTACTTC.

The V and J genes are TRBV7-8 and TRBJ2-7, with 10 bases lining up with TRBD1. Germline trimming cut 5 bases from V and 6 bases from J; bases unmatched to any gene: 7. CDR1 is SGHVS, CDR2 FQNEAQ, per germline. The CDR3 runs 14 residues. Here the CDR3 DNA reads TGTGCCAGCAGCCCCGGGACAGGGGTTGGCGAGCAGTACTTC. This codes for CASSPGTGVGEQYF.

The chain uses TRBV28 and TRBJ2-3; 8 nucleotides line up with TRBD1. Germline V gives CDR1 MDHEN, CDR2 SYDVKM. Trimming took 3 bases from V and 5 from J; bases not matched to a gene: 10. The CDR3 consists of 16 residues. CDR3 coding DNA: TGTGCCAGCAGTTTGGCAGGGGGCCGAAGAGGAGATACGCAGTATTTT. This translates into CASSLAGGRRGDTQYF.

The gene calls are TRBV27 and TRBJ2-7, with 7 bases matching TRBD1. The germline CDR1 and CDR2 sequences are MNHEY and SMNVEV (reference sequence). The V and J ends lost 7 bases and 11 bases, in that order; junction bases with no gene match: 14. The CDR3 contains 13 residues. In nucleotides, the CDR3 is TGTGCCAGCAAAAGTTTAGGCTTCGGACAGGAGTACTTC. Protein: CASKSLGFGQEYF.

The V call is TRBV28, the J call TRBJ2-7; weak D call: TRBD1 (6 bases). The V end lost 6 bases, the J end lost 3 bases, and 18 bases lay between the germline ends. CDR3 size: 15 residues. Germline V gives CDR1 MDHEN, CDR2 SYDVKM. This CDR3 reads CASRPTGTPDYEQYF. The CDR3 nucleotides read TGTGCCAGCAGACCTACCGGGACACCTGACTACGAGCAGTACTTC.

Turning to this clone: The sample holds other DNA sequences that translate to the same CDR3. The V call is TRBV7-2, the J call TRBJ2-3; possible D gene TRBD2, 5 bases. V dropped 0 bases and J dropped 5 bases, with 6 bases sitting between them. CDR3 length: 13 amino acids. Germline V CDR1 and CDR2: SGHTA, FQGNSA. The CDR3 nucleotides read TGTGCCAGCAGCTTAGCCGGAGGAGATACGCAGTATTTT. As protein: CASSLAGGDTQYF.

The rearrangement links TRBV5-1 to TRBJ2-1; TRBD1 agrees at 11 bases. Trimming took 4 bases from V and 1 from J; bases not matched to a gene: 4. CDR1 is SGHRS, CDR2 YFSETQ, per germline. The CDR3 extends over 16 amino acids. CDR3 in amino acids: CASSRTGGLSYNEQFF. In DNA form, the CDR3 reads TGCGCCAGCAGCCGGACAGGGGGCCTTTCCTACAATGAGCAGTTCTTC.

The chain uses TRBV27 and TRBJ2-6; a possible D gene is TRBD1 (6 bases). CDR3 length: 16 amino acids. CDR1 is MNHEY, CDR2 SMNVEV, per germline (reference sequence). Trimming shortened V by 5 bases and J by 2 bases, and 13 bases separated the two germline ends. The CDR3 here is CASSTRTGTGANVLTF. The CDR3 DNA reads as TGTGCCAGCAGTACACGTACAGGGACTGGGGCCAACGTCCTGACTTTC.

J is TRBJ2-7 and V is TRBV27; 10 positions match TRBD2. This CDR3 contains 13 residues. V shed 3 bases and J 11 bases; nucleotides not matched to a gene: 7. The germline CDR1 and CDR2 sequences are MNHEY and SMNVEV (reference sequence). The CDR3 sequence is CASSFLAGDKEYF. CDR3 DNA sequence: TGTGCCAGCAGTTTCCTAGCGGGAGACAAGGAGTACTTC.

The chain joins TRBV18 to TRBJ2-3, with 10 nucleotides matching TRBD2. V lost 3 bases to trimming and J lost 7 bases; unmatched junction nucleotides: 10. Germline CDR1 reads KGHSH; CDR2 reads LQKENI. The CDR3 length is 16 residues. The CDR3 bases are TGTGCCAGCTCACCGGAAAGAAGCGGGGGGGGAAATACGCAGTATTTT. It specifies CASSPERSGGGNTQYF.

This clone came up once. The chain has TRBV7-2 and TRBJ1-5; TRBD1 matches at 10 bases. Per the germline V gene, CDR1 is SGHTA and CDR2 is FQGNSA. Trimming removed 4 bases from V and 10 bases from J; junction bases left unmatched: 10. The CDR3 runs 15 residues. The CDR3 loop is CASSSGGQGPVPQHF. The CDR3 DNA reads TGTGCCAGCAGCTCAGGGGGACAGGGGCCCGTTCCCCAGCATTTT.

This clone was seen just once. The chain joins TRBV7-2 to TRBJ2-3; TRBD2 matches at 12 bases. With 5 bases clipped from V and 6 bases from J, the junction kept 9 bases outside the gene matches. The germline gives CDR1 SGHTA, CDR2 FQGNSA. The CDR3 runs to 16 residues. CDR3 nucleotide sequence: TGTGCCAGCAGCCAAGATCTAGCGGGGGGGTGGGATACGCAGTATTTT. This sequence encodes CASSQDLAGGWDTQYF.